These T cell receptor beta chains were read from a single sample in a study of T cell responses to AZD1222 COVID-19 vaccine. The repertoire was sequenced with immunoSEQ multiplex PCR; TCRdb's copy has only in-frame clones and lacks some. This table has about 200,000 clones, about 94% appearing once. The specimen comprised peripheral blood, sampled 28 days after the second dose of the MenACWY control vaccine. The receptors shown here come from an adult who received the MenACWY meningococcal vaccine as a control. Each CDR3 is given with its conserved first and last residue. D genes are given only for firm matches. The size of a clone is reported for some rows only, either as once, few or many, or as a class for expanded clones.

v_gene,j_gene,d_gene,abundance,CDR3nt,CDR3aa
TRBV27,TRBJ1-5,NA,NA,TGTGCCAGCTCCAACGCACATCATCAGCCCCAGCATTTT,CASSNAHHQPQHF
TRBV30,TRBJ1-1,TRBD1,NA,TGTGCCTGCCTCGGGACAGCGAACACTGAAGCTTTCTTT,CACLGTANTEAFF
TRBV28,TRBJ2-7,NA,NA,TGTGCCAGCAGTCCCCTCCCGCCCTCCTACGAGCAGTACTTC,CASSPLPPSYEQYF
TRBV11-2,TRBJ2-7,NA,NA,TGTGCCAGCAGCTTATTCACCGGGAGCGACTACGAGCAGTACTTC,CASSLFTGSDYEQYF
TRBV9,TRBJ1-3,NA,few,TGTGCCAGCTCTGGAAACACCATATATTTT,CASSGNTIYF
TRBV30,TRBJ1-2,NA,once,TGTGCCTGGAGTTCAGGGTCCGGGGGCTACACCTTC,CAWSSGSGGYTF
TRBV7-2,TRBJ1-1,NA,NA,TGTGCCAGCTCGGACAGCCGATCCACTGAAGCTTTCTTT,CASSDSRSTEAFF
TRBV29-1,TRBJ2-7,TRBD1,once,TGCAGCGTTGTTGGCTCCGGGACAGGGACCTACGACGAGCAGTACTTC,CSVVGSGTGTYDEQYF
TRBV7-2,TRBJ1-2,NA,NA,TGTGCCAGCAGCGGCCGGGGGGACACACCTATACGCTACACCTTC,CASSGRGDTPIRYTF
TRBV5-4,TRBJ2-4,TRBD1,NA,TGTGCCAGCAGCTCCCGCCGGGACAGAATATTTAACATTCAGTACTTC,CASSSRRDRIFNIQYF
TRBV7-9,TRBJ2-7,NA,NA,TGTGCCAGCAGCTCTCCAGCCACCTACGAGCAGTACTTC,CASSSPATYEQYF
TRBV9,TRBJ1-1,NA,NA,TGTGCCAGCAGCGTCAACGCGAACACTGAAGCTTTCTTT,CASSVNANTEAFF
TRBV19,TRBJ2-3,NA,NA,TGTGCCAGTAGCCGCGTCGAGGGCACAGATACGCAGTATTTT,CASSRVEGTDTQYF
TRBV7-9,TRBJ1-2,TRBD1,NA,TGTGCCAGCAGCTTAGACCGCAGGGGGGACGGCTACACCTTC,CASSLDRRGDGYTF
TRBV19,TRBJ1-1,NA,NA,TGTGCCAGTAGTTTTCAGCTGATAAACACTGAAGCTTTCTTT,CASSFQLINTEAFF
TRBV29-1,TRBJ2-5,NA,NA,TGCAGCGCTGACATCAACCTAGAGACCCAGTACTTC,CSADINLETQYF
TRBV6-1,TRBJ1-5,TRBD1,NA,TGTGCCAGCAGTGGAAACAGGGGACAGCCCCAGCATTTT,CASSGNRGQPQHF
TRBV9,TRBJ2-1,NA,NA,TGTGCCAGCAGCCCCCCTTTGGGCGGGTTGAGGAATGAGCAGTTCTTC,CASSPPLGGLRNEQFF
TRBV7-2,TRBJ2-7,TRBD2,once,TGTGCCAGCAGCCCCCCGGGGGGTGGAGTCGAGCAGTACTTC,CASSPPGGGVEQYF
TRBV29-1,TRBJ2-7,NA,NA,TGCAGCGGGGGTTCCGACGAGCAGTACTTC,CSGGSDEQYF
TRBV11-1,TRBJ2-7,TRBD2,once,TGTGCCAGCAGCACGAGCGGGGGATCCTACGAGCAGTACTTC,CASSTSGGSYEQYF
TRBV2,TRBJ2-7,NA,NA,TGTGCCAGCTCCTTCGAGAGACTCAGCTCCTACGAGCAGTACTTC,CASSFERLSSYEQYF
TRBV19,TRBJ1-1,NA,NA,TGTGCCAGTAGTTTGATCCCCGGGGGCTCTGAAGCTTTCTTT,CASSLIPGGSEAFF
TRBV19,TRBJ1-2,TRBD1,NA,TGTGCCAGTAGTCTCCGACAGGGAGGCGGCTACACCTTC,CASSLRQGGGYTF
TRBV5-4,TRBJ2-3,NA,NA,TGTGCCAGCAGCTTGGCGAAAGATACGCAGTATTTT,CASSLAKDTQYF
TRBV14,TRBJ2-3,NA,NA,TGTGCCAGCAGCCAAACGGGGGCTTCCACAGATACGCAGTATTTT,CASSQTGASTDTQYF
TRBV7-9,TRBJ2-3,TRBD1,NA,TGTGCCAGCAGCCTGACAGGGGGCGCAGATACGCAGTATTTT,CASSLTGGADTQYF
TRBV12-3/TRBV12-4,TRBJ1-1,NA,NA,TGTGCCAGCAGTTTAGGCCCTGAAGCTTTCTTT,CASSLGPEAFF
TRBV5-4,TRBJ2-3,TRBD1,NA,TGTGCCAGCAGCTTGCGGGACAGCTCTAGCACAGATACGCAGTATTTT,CASSLRDSSSTDTQYF
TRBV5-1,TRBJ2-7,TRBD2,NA,TGCGCCAGCAGCCTTGGGGAGGTCTTAGCGGGGTACGAGCAGTACTTC,CASSLGEVLAGYEQYF
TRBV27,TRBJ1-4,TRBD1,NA,TGTGCCAGCAGTTACCGGGACAGGGCCAATGAAAAACTGTTTTTT,CASSYRDRANEKLFF
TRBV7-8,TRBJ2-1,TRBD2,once,TGTGCCAGCAGCGACACACTAGCGGGAAGGCTGAATGAGCAGTTCTTC,CASSDTLAGRLNEQFF
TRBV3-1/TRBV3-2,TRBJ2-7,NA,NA,TGTGCCAGCAGCCAAACGCGTCAAAGTTACGAGCAGTACTTC,CASSQTRQSYEQYF
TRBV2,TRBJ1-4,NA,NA,TGTGCCAGCAGCCGGGGCAGGACTAATGAAAAACTGTTTTTT,CASSRGRTNEKLFF
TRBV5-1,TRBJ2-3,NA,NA,TGCGCCAGCAGCTACGGGACACCAGACACAGATACGCAGTATTTT,CASSYGTPDTDTQYF
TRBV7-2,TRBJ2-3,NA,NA,TGTGCCAGCAGCTTACTCTCTTTAGATACGCAGTATTTT,CASSLLSLDTQYF
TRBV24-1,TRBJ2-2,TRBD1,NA,TGTGCCACCGAAGGGACAGAGGGGACCGGGGAGCTGTTTTTT,CATEGTEGTGELFF
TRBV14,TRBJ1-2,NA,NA,TGTGCCAGCAGCCATCAGCAACTGGGCTATGGCTACACCTTC,CASSHQQLGYGYTF
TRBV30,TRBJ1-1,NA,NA,TGTGCCTGGAGTCCCGTGTCCCACACTGAAGCTTTCTTT,CAWSPVSHTEAFF
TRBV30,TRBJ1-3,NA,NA,TGTGCCTGGAGAAGGTCCTCTGGAAACACCATATATTTT,CAWRRSSGNTIYF
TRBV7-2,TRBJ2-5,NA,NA,TGTGCCAGCAGCTTAGAATATGGATCTCAAGAGACCCAGTACTTC,CASSLEYGSQETQYF
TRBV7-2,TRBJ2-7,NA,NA,TGTGCCAGCAGCCCCCTTTACGAGCAGTACTTC,CASSPLYEQYF
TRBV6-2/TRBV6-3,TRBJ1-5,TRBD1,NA,TGTGCCAGCAGTTACCGCCGGACAGGGGATAGCAATCAGCCCCAGCATTTT,CASSYRRTGDSNQPQHF
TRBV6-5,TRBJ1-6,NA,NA,TGTGCCAGCAGTTACTCGTTGCGGGGAGGGAATTCACCCCTCCACTTT,CASSYSLRGGNSPLHF
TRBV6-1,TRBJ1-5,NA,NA,TGTGCCAGCGGGGAGACAGAATATCAGCCCCAGCATTTT,CASGETEYQPQHF
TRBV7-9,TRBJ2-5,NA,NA,TGTGCCAGCAGCTTGGGGGTGAACCAAGAGACCCAGTACTTC,CASSLGVNQETQYF
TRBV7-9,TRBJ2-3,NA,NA,TGTGCCAGCAGCTTGGGAGAGGACACGGATACGCAGTATTTT,CASSLGEDTDTQYF
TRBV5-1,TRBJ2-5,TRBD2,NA,TGCGCCAGCAGCCGGCAAGCGGGGGGCTCCTACATACAAGAGACCCAGTACTTC,CASSRQAGGSYIQETQYF
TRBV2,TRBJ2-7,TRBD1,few,TGTGCCAGCAGGGAGGGACAGGGGAATAACGAGCAGTACTTC,CASREGQGNNEQYF